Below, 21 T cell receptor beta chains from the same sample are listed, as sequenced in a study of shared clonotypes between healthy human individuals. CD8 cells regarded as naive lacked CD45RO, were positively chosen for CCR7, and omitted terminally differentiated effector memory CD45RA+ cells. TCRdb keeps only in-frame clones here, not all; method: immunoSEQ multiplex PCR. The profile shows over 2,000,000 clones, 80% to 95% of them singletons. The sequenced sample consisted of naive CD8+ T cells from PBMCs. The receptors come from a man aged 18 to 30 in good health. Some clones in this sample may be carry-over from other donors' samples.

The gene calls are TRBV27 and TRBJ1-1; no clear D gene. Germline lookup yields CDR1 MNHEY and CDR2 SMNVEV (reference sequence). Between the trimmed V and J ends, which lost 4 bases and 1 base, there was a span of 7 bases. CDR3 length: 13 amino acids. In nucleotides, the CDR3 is TGTGCCAGCAGTTGGGGTTGGAACACTGAAGCTTTCTTT. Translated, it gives CASSWGWNTEAFF.

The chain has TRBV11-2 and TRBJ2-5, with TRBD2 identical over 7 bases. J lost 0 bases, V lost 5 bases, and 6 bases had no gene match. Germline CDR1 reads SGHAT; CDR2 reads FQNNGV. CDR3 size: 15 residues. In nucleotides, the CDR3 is TGTGCCAGCAGCGCCTATAGCGGGTACCAAGAGACCCAGTACTTC. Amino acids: CASSAYSGYQETQYF.

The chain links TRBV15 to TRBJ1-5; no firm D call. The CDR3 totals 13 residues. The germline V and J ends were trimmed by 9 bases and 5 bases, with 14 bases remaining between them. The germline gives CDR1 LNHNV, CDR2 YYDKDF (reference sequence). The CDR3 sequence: CATSDSPHQPQHF. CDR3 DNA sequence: TGTGCCACTTCGGACTCACCTCATCAGCCCCAGCATTTT.

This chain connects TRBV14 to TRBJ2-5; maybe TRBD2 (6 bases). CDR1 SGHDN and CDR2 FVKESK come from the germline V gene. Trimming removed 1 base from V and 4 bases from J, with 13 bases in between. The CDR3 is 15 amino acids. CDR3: CASSQAPRRGETQYF. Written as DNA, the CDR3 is TGTGCCAGCAGCCAAGCCCCGCGGAGGGGAGAGACCCAGTACTTC.

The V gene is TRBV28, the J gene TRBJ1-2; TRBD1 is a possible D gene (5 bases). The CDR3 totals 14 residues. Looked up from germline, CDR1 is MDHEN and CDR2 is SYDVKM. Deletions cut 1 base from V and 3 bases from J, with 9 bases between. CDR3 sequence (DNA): TGTGCCAGCAGTTTATACCAGGGATACTATGGCTACACCTTC. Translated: CASSLYQGYYGYTF.

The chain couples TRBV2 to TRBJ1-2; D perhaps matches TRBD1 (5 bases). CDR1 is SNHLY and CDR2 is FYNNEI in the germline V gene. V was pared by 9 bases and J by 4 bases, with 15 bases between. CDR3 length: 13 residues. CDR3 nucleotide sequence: TGTGCCAGACTCGACAGAGACTCCTATGGCTACACCTTC. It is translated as CARLDRDSYGYTF. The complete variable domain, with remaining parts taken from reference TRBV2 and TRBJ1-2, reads EPEVTQTPSHQVTQMGQEVILRCVPISNHLYFYWYRQILGQKVEFLVSFYNNEISEKSEIFDDQFSVERPDGSNFTLKIRSTKLEDSAMYFCARLDRDSYGYTFGSGTRLTVV.

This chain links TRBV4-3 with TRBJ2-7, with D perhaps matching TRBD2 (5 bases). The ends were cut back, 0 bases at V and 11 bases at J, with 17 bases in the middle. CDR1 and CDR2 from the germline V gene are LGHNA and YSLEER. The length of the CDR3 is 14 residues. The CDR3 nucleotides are TGCGCCAGCAGCCAAGATCGACTTGGCGGGCCGGAGTACTTC. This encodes CASSQDRLGGPEYF.

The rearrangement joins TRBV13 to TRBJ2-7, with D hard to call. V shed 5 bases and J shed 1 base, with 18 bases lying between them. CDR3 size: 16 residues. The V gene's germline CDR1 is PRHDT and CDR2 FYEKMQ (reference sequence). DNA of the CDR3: TGTGCCAGCAGCCCGCCCCTGCAGGCATTTTCCTACGAGCAGTACTTC. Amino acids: CASSPPLQAFSYEQYF.

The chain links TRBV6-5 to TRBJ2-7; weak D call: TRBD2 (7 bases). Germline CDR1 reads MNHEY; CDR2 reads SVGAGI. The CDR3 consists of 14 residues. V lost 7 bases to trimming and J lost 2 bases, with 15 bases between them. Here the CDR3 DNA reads TGTGCCAGCACCAATACGGGGGGCACCTACGAGCAGTACTTC. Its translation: CASTNTGGTYEQYF.

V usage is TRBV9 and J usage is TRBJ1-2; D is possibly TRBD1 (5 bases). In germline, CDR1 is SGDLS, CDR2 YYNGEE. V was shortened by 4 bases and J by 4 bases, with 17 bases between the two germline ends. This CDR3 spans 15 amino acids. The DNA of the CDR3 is TGTGCCAGCAGCTCCCCGGGGCAGCGGTCCTATGGCTACACCTTC. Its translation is CASSSPGQRSYGYTF.

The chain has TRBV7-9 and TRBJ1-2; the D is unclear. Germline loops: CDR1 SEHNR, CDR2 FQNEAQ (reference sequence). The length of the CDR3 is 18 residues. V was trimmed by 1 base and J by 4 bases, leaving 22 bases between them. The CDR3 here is CASSLETRLGSLPYGYTF. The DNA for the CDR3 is TGTGCCAGCAGCTTAGAAACCCGACTAGGGAGCTTGCCCTATGGCTACACCTTC.

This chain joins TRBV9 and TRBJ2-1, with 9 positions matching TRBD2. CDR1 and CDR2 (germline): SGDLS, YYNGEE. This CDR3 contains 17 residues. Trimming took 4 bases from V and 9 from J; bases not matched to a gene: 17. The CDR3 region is CASSPRGGGLSVPEQFF. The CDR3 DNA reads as TGTGCCAGCAGCCCTCGCGGGGGGGGACTGAGCGTCCCTGAGCAGTTCTTC.

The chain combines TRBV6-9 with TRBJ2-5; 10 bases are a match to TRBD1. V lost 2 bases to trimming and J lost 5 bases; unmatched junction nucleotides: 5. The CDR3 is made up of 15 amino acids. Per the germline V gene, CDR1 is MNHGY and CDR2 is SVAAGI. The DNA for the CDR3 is TGTGCCAGCAGTTATCCTGGGACAGGGGTCGAGACCCAGTACTTC. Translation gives CASSYPGTGVETQYF.

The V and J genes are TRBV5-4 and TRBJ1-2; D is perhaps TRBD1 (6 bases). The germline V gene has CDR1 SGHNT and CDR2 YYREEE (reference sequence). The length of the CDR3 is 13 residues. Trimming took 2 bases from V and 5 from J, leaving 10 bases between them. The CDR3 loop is CASSFRGAYGYTF. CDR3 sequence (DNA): TGTGCCAGCAGCTTTCGGGGGGCGTATGGCTACACCTTC.

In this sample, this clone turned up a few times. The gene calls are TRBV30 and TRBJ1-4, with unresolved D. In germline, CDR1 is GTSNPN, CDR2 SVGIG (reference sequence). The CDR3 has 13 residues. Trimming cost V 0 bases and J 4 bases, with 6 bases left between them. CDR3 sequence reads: CAWSVANNEKLFF. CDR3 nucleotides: TGTGCCTGGAGTGTAGCAAATAATGAAAAACTGTTTTTT.

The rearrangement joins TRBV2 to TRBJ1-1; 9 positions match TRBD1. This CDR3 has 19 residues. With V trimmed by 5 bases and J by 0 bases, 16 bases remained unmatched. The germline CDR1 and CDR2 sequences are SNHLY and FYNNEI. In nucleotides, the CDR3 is TGTGCCAGCAGTCTCGAGGACAGGGGAAACCTTGACCTGAACACTGAAGCTTTCTTT. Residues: CASSLEDRGNLDLNTEAFF.

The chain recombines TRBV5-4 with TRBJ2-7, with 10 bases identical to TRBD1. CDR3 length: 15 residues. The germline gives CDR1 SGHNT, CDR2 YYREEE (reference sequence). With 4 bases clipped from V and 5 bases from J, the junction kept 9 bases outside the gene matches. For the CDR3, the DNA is TGTGCCAGCAGCCGGGCCGGGACAGGGGAACACGAGCAGTACTTC. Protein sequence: CASSRAGTGEHEQYF.

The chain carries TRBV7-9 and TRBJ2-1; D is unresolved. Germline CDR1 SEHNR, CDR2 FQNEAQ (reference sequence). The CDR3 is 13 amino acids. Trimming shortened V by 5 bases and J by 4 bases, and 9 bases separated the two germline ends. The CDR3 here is CASSQQTYNEQFF. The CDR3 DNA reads TGTGCCAGCAGCCAACAGACTTACAATGAGCAGTTCTTC. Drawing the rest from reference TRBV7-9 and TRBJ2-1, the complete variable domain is DTGVSQNPRHKITKRGQNVTFRCDPISEHNRLYWYRQTLGQGPEFLTYFQNEAQLEKSRLLSDRFSAERPKGSFSTLEIQRTEQGDSAMYLCASSQQTYNEQFFGPGTRLTVL.

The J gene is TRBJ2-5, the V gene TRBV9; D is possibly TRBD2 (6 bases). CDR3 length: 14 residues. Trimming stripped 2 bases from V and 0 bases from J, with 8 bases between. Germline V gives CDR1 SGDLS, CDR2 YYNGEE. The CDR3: CASSVRDYQETQYF. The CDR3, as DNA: TGTGCCAGCAGCGTCCGGGACTACCAAGAGACCCAGTACTTC.

CDR3 nucleotide sequence: TGTGCCAGCAGCCCACTAGCGGGAGGGCCGTTGTACGAGCAGTACTTC. It translates to CASSPLAGGPLYEQYF. The genes are TRBV11-1 and TRBJ2-7; 13 nucleotides agree with TRBD2. Germline loops: CDR1 SGHAT, CDR2 FQDESV (reference sequence). The trim removed 5 bases at V and 4 bases at J, leaving 8 bases unmatched. The CDR3 totals 16 residues. Drawing the rest from reference TRBV11-1 and TRBJ2-7, the complete variable domain is EAEVAQSPRYKITEKSQAVAFWCDPISGHATLYWYRQILGQGPELLVQFQDESVVDDSQLPKDRFSAERLKGVDSTLKIQPAELGDSAMYLCASSPLAGGPLYEQYFGPGTRLTVT.

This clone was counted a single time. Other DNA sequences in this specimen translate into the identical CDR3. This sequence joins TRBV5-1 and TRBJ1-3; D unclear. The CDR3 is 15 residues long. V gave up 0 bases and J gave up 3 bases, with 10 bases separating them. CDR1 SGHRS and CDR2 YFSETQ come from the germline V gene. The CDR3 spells CASSLGGSSGNTIYF. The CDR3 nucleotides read TGCGCCAGCAGCTTGGGAGGGTCGAGTGGAAACACCATATATTTT. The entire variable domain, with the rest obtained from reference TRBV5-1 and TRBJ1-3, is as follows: KAGVTQTPRYLIKTRGQQVTLSCSPISGHRSVSWYQQTPGQGLQFLFEYFSETQRNKGNFPGRFSGRQFSNSRSEMNVSTLELGDSALYLCASSLGGSSGNTIYFGEGSWLTVV.